Shown below are 26 T cell receptor beta chains from a single sample sequenced in a study of T cell responses to AZD1222 COVID-19 vaccine. Clones were sequenced by immunoSEQ multiplex PCR, and TCRdb holds only the in-frame ones, with some missing. Found here are roughly 15,000 clones, around four fifths of them singletons; the top ten hold 14%. The sample consisted of peripheral blood, taken 28 days after the second AZD1222 dose. These receptors were obtained from an adult who received the AZD1222 COVID-19 vaccine.

This rearrangement joins TRBV9 to TRBJ1-6, with D perhaps TRBD1 (5 bases). There are 15 residues in the CDR3. V lost 0 bases and J 5 bases, leaving 9 bases between the germline ends. CDR1 is SGDLS, CDR2 YYNGEE, per germline. This CDR3 is CASSVGPGHNSPLHF. The DNA for the CDR3 is TGTGCCAGCAGCGTAGGCCCGGGGCATAATTCACCCCTCCACTTT.

This clone has a single count. This chain joins TRBV5-6 and TRBJ2-5, with unresolved D. Trimming stripped 0 bases from V and 2 bases from J, with 5 bases between. The CDR3 has 13 residues. Germline-derived CDR1 and CDR2 are SGHDT and YYEEEE. The DNA of the CDR3 is TGTGCCAGCAGCTTGGCACTGCAAGAGACCCAGTACTTC. Amino acids: CASSLALQETQYF.

Only one count was recorded for this clone. This chain uses TRBV18 with TRBJ1-3, with a tentative D call TRBD1 (6 bases). The V and J ends lost 2 bases and 4 bases respectively, with 15 bases between them. The CDR3 loop spans 16 amino acids. Germline V gives CDR1 KGHSH, CDR2 LQKENI. CDR3 protein: CASSPRRGPAGNTIYF. In DNA, the CDR3 is TGTGCCAGCTCACCAAGACGGGGGCCGGCGGGAAACACCATATATTTT.

V gene TRBV6-5 combines with J gene TRBJ2-1; the D gene is possibly TRBD2 (6 bases). The CDR3 is 15 residues long. From germline, CDR1 is MNHEY and CDR2 SVGAGI. The V gene lost 7 bases and the J gene lost 4 bases, with 17 bases spanning the gap. The CDR3 is CASTPPGGGYNEQFF. The CDR3 DNA sequence: TGTGCCAGCACCCCCCCCGGGGGAGGATACAATGAGCAGTTCTTC.

The chain employs TRBV15 and TRBJ1-1, with D perhaps matching TRBD1 (5 bases). The length of the CDR3 is 15 residues. Germline V lookup: CDR1 LNHNV, CDR2 YYDKDF (reference sequence). The V end lost 5 bases, the J end lost 0 bases, and 13 bases lay between the germline ends. CDR3 in DNA: TGTGCCACCAGCCCTAGTCGGGGCATGAACACTGAAGCTTTCTTT. Translation gives CATSPSRGMNTEAFF. The full variable domain, with the rest looked up from reference TRBV15 and TRBJ1-1, is DAMVIQNPRYQVTQFGKPVTLSCSQTLNHNVMYWYQQKSSQAPKLLFHYYDKDFNNEADTPDNFQSRRPNTSFCFLDIRSPGLGDTAMYLCATSPSRGMNTEAFFGQGTRLTVV.

The V and J genes are TRBV30 and TRBJ2-3; D not resolved. Germline CDR1 is GTSNPN and CDR2 is SVGIG (reference sequence). There are 13 residues in the CDR3. V was cut by 2 bases and J by 0 bases, with 6 bases left in between. CDR3 DNA sequence: TGTGCCTGGAGTTCAGCGAGCACAGATACGCAGTATTTT. This translates into CAWSSASTDTQYF.

This chain uses TRBV6-2 or TRBV6-3 with TRBJ2-7; 10 bases fit TRBD1. CDR3 length: 15 amino acids. From germline, CDR1 is MNHEY and CDR2 SVGEGT. V shed 2 bases and J 3 bases; nucleotides not matched to a gene: 4. The CDR3 DNA reads as TGTGCCAGCAGTTACAGGGGGACAGGGGACTACGAGCAGTACTTC. This gives the protein CASSYRGTGDYEQYF.

This sequence joins TRBV5-4 and TRBJ2-7, with 9 nucleotides matching TRBD1. J lost 4 bases, V lost 0 bases, and 5 bases had no gene match. Germline lookup yields CDR1 SGHNT and CDR2 YYREEE (reference sequence). The length of the CDR3 is 15 residues. The chain's CDR3 is CASSLALTGGYEQYF. DNA for the CDR3: TGTGCCAGCAGCTTGGCCCTGACAGGGGGGTACGAGCAGTACTTC.

The gene calls are TRBV7-2 and TRBJ1-5; TRBD1 matches at 7 bases. The CDR3 extends over 15 amino acids. V was pared by 2 bases and J by 7 bases, with 8 bases of the junction left unmatched. Germline V gene lookup returns CDR1 SGHTA and CDR2 FQGNSA. The CDR3 protein is CASSLLRTGNQPQHF. For the CDR3, the DNA is TGTGCCAGCAGCTTACTACGGACAGGAAACCAGCCCCAGCATTTT.

The gene calls are TRBV4-3 and TRBJ1-1, with no clear D. V lost 6 bases and J lost 3, with 2 bases in between. CDR3 size: 10 residues. Germline values: CDR1 LGHNA, CDR2 YSLEER. CDR3 coding DNA: TGCGCCAGCAGGGACACTGAAGCTTTCTTT. This encodes CASRDTEAFF.

V and J are TRBV3-1 (or the pseudogene TRBV3-2) and TRBJ1-3; D remains unclear. This CDR3 is 13 amino acids long. With 1 base removed from V and 10 bases from J, the gap between germline ends came to 11 bases. Germline CDR1 and CDR2: LGHDT and YNNKEL (reference sequence). The CDR3: CASSQVEAFTIYF. The CDR3, as DNA: TGTGCCAGCAGCCAAGTCGAGGCGTTTACCATATATTTT.

The genes are TRBV12-3 or TRBV12-4 and TRBJ2-7, with a tentative D call TRBD1 (5 bases). With 6 bases removed from V and 3 bases from J, the gap between germline ends came to 12 bases. This CDR3 spans 13 amino acids. CDR3 protein: CASRSGAIYEQYF. CDR3 bases: TGTGCCAGCAGATCTGGGGCTATCTACGAGCAGTACTTC.

V is TRBV19 and J is TRBJ1-5, with a possible D match to TRBD1 (6 bases). Germline V lookup: CDR1 LNHDA, CDR2 SQIVND (reference sequence). CDR3 length: 15 amino acids. Trimming pared 1 base from V and 4 bases from J, leaving 11 bases between. The CDR3 loop reads CASSIAQGWNQPQHF. CDR3 nucleotides: TGTGCCAGTAGTATAGCTCAGGGGTGGAATCAGCCCCAGCATTTT. Full variable domain (rest looked up from reference TRBV19 and TRBJ1-5): DGGITQSPKYLFRKEGQNVTLSCEQNLNHDAMYWYRQDPGQGLRLIYYSQIVNDFQKGDIAEGYSVSREKKESFPLTVTSAQKNPTAFYLCASSIAQGWNQPQHFGDGTRLSIL.

The V call is TRBV2, the J call TRBJ2-7, with TRBD2 as a possible D gene (5 bases). Trimming cost V 3 bases and J 1 base, with 10 bases left between them. Germline CDR1 and CDR2: SNHLY and FYNNEI. The length of the CDR3 is 14 residues. The CDR3 DNA sequence: TGTGCCAGCAGTGATGAGGGATGGTCCTACGAGCAGTACTTC. This sequence encodes CASSDEGWSYEQYF.

This sequence joins TRBV6-1 and TRBJ2-6; a weak D match, TRBD1 (5 bases). V dropped 1 base and J dropped 0 bases, with 10 bases sitting between them. This CDR3 has 17 residues. From germline, CDR1 is MNHNS and CDR2 SASEGT. CDR3 sequence: CASSEGGSFSGANVLTF. The CDR3 DNA reads TGTGCCAGCAGTGAAGGGGGCAGCTTCTCTGGGGCCAACGTCCTGACTTTC.

The CDR3 bases are TGTGCCAGCAGCTTACTTCTACGGGAGCAGTTCTTC. Amino acid sequence: CASSLLLREQFF. The J gene is TRBJ2-1, the V gene TRBV7-9; D gene ambiguous. Deletions cut 2 bases from V and 10 bases from J, with 9 bases between. This CDR3 region has 12 residues. Germline V CDR1 and CDR2: SEHNR, FQNEAQ (reference sequence).

This clone is medium-sized by share. The CDR3 loop reads CASSPGTGYTGELFF. The DNA of the CDR3 is TGCGCCAGCAGCCCGGGGACAGGGTACACCGGGGAGCTGTTTTTT. The chain is built from TRBV4-1 and TRBJ2-2, with 9 bases matching TRBD1. The V gene end was trimmed by 4 bases and the J gene end by 3 bases; junction bases not matched to a gene: 3. CDR3 length: 15 amino acids. Germline assignment: CDR1 MGHRA and CDR2 YSYEKL.

The chain recombines TRBV9 with TRBJ1-3, with D possibly matching TRBD1 (5 bases). Trimming removed 3 bases from V and 5 bases from J, with 12 bases in between. The CDR3 consists of 14 residues. Germline V gives CDR1 SGDLS, CDR2 YYNGEE. CDR3 protein: CASSARDARNTIYF. The DNA of the CDR3 is TGTGCCAGCAGCGCACGGGACGCCAGAAACACCATATATTTT.

This sequence joins TRBV18 and TRBJ2-1; 9 bases match TRBD2. The V segment lost 0 bases and the J segment 7 bases; nucleotides outside the gene matches: 4. In germline, CDR1 is KGHSH, CDR2 LQKENI. This CDR3 comprises 15 residues. The CDR3 DNA is TGTGCCAGCTCACCACCGATGGCGGGGGGGAATGAGCAGTTCTTC. It encodes CASSPPMAGGNEQFF.

A single count supports this clone. V usage is TRBV7-9 and J usage is TRBJ2-3; 9 bases map to TRBD2. The length of the CDR3 is 17 residues. Germline trimming cut 1 base from V and 2 bases from J; bases unmatched to any gene: 7. The germline gives CDR1 SEHNR, CDR2 FQNEAQ (reference sequence). As DNA, the CDR3 is TGTGCCAGCAGCTTAGAGCCTAGCGGGGCCCACACAGATACGCAGTATTTT. Its protein is CASSLEPSGAHTDTQYF.

This clone has just a few counts. The V gene is TRBV6-6, the J gene TRBJ1-5; possible D gene TRBD1, 5 bases. V was cut by 6 bases and J by 2 bases, with 17 bases left in between. The CDR3 runs 16 residues. Germline loops: CDR1 MNHNY, CDR2 SVGAGI (reference sequence). The CDR3 region has the DNA TGTGCCAGCAGCCATCTTCAGGGTGGCGGCAATCAGCCCCAGCATTTT. Protein: CASSHLQGGGNQPQHF.

The sample holds one count of this clone. The chain carries TRBV7-3 and TRBJ1-5; D gene uncertain. V shed 5 bases and J shed 3 bases, with 8 bases lying between them. Germline V gene sequence: CDR1 SGHTA, CDR2 FQGTGA. The length of the CDR3 is 13 residues. The CDR3 protein is CASSLGVNQPQHF. The CDR3, as DNA: TGTGCCAGCAGCCTCGGGGTCAATCAGCCCCAGCATTTT.

This clone was seen just once. J is TRBJ2-7 and V is TRBV3-1 (or the pseudogene TRBV3-2), with no clear D. V shed 0 bases and J shed 1 base, with 7 bases lying between them. The CDR3 loop spans 14 amino acids. From germline, CDR1 is LGHDT and CDR2 YNNKEL (reference sequence). CDR3 coding DNA: TGTGCCAGCAGCCAAGATTTTGGGTCCTACGAGCAGTACTTC. Translating it yields CASSQDFGSYEQYF.

The J gene is TRBJ2-1, the V gene TRBV11-3; tentatively, D is TRBD1 (6 bases). CDR1 and CDR2 from the germline V gene are SGHNT and YENEEA. CDR3 size: 12 residues. The V and J ends lost 5 bases and 7 bases respectively, with 9 bases between them. CDR3 DNA: TGTGCCAGCAGCGGCAGGGGTAATGAGCAGTTCTTC. Translated, it gives CASSGRGNEQFF.

This clone was detected only once. The V gene is TRBV29-1, the J gene TRBJ2-7; 12 nucleotides match TRBD1. Germline lookup yields CDR1 SQVTM and CDR2 ANQGSEA. V lost 7 bases to trimming and J lost 5 bases; unmatched junction nucleotides: 12. The CDR3 spans 15 residues. CDR3 sequence reads: CSARNPGQGADEQYF. The CDR3 DNA sequence: TGCAGCGCCCGAAATCCGGGACAGGGGGCCGACGAGCAGTACTTC.

This clone occurred a few times. V is TRBV9 and J is TRBJ1-1; 10 nucleotides match TRBD1. With V trimmed by 4 bases and J by 5 bases, 2 bases remained unmatched. Germline CDR1 and CDR2: SGDLS and YYNGEE. The CDR3 has 13 amino acids. The CDR3 nucleotides read TGTGCCAGCAGCCTGGGACAGGGGACTGAAGCTTTCTTT. As protein: CASSLGQGTEAFF.